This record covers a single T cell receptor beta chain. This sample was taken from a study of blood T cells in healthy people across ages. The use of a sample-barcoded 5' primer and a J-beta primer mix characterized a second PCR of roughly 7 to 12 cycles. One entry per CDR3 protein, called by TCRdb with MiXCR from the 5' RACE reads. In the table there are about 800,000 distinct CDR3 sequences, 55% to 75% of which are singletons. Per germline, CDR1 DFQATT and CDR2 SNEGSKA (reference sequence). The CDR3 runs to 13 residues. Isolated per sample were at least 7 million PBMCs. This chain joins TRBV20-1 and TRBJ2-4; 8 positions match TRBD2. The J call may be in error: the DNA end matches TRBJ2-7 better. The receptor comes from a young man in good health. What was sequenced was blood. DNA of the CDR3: TGCAGTGCTAGGTTGGCGGGAGGTCACGAGCAGTACTTC. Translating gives CSARLAGGHEQYF.